The sequence of this T cell receptor (beta chain) was determined in a study of monozygotic twins with inflammatory bowel disease. Regarding this clonotype: The antigen is undetermined.

Germline CDR1 reads LGHNA; CDR2 reads YSLEER. This CDR3 is built from 14 residues. With around 15 and 9 cycles respectively, two nested PCRs were carried out on TCRalpha and TCRbeta cDNA. From its re-call of the 5' RACE reads, TCRdb lists each CDR3 protein once, without DNA. There are fewer than 400,000 distinct CDR3 sequences in the sample, with about 5% held by the top ten. The study, taken as a whole, reports: The data did not back a single strong IBD-associated clonotype or signal. A distinction between different T cell subtypes was not possible. Clonotypes shared with others were fewer in IBD patients than in healthy twins, especially with disease activity.

The genes are TRBV4-3 and TRBJ2-3; TCRdb names TRBD2, which stays unverified in the absence of DNA. The sequencing sample was made of blood. The TCR comes from a human donor with ulcerative colitis or Crohn's disease, or a healthy co-twin of an affected twin (not recorded which). The CDR3: CASSPRGRGSTQYF.